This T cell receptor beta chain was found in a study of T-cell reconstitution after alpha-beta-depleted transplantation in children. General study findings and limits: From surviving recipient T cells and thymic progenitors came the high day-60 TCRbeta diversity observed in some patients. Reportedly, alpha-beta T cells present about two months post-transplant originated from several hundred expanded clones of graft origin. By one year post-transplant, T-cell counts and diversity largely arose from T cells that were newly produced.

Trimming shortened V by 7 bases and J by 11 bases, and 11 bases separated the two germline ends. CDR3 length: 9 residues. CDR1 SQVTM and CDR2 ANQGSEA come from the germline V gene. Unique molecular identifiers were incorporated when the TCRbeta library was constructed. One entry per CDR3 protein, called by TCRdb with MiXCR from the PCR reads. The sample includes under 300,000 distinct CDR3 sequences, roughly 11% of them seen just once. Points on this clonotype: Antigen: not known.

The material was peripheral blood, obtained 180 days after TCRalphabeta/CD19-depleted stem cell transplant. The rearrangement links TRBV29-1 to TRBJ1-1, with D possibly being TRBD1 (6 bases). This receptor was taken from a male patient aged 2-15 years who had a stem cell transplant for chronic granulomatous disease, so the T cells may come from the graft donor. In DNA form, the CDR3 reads TGCAGCGCAGGGGAAGGCGCTTTCTTT. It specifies CSAGEGAFF.